The T cell receptor (beta chain) under discussion was sequenced for a study of blood T cell repertoires in COVID-19. Produced via immunoSEQ multiplex PCR; TCRdb's table is partial and in-frame only. This sample has some 79,000 clones; around nine tenths occur once, and the top ten carry about 15%. V was clipped by 0 bases and J by 1 base, with 10 bases between them. Germline V gene sequence: CDR1 SGHNT, CDR2 YYREEE (reference sequence). This CDR3 has 15 amino acids. In its sample, this clone was seen a few times. This clonotype was sampled from a man aged 65 to 85 with active or convalescent COVID-19. This chain links TRBV5-4 with TRBJ1-1; D unresolved. Source material: peripheral blood. CDR3 DNA sequence: TGTGCCAGCAGCTTGGCAGGCAGAACGAACACTGAAGCTTTCTTT. It codes for CASSLAGRTNTEAFF.